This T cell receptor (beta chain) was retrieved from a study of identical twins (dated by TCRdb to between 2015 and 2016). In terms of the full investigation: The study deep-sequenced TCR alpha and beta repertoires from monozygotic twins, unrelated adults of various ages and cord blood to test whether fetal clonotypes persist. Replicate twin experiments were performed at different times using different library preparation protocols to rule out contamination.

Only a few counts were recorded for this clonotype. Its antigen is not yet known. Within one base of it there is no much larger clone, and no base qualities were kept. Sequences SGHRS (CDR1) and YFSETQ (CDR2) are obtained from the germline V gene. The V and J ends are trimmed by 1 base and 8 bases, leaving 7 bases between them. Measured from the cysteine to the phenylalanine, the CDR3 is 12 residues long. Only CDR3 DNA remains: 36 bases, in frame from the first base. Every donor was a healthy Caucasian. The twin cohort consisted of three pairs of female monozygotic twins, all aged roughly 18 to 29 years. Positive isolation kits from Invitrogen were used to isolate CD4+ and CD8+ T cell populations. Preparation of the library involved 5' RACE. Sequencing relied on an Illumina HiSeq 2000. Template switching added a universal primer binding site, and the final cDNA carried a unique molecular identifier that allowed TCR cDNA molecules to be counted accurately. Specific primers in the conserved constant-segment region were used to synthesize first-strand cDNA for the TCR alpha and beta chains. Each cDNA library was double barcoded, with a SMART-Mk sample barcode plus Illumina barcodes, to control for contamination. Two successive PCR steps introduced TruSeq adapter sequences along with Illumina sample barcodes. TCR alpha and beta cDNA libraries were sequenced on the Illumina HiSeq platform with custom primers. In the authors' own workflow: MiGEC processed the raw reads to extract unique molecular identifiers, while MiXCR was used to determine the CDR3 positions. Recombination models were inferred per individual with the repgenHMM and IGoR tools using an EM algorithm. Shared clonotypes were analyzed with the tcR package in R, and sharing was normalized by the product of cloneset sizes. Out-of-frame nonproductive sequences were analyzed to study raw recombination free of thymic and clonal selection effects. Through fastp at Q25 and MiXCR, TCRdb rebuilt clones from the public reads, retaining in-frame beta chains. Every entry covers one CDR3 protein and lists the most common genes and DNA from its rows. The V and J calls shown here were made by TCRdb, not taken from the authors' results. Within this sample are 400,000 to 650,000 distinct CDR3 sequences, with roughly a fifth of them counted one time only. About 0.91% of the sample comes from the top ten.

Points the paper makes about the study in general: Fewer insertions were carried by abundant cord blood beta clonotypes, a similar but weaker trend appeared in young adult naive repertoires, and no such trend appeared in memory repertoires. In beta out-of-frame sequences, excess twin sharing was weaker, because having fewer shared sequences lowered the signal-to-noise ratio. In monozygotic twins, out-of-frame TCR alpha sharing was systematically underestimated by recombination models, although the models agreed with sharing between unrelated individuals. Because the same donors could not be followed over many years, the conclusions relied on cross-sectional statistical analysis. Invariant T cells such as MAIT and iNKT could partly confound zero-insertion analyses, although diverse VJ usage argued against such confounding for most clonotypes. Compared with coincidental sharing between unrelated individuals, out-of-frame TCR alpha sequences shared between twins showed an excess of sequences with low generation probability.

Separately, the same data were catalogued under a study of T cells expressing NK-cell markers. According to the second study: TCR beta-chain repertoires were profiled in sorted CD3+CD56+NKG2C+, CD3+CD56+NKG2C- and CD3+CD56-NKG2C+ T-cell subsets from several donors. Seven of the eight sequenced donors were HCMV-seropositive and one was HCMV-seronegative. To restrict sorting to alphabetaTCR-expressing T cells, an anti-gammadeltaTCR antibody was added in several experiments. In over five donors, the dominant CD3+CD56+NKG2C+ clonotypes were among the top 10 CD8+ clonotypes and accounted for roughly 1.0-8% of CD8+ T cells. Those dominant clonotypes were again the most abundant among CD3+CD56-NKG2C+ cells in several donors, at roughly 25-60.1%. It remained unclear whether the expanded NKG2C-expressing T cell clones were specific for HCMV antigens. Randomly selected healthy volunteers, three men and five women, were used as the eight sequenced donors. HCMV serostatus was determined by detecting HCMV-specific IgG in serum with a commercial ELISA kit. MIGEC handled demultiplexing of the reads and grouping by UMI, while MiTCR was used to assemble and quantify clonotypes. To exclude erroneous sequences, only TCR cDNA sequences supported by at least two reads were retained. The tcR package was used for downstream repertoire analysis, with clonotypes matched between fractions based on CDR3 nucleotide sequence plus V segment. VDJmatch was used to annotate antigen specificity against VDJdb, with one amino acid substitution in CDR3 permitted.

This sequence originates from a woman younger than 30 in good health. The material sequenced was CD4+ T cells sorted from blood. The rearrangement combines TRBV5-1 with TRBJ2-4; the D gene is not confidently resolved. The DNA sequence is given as TGCGCCAGCAGCTTGCCAGAGGACATTCAGTACTTC. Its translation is CASSLPEDIQYF.